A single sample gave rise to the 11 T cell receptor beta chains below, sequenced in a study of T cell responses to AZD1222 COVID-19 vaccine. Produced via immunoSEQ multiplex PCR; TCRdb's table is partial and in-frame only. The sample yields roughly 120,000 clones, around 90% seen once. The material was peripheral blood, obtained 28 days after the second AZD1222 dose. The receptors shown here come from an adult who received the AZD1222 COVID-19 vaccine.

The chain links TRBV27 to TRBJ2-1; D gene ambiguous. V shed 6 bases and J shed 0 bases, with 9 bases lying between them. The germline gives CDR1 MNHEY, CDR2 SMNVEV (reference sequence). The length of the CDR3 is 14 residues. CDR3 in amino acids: CASRSVSSYNEQFF. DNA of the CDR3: TGTGCCAGCAGGTCGGTAAGCTCCTACAATGAGCAGTTCTTC.

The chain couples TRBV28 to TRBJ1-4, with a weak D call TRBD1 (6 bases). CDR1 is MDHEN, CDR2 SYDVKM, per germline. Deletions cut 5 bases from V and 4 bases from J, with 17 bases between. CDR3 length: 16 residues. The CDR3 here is CASSTYPQGFNEKLFF. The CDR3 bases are TGTGCCAGCAGTACATACCCTCAGGGGTTTAATGAAAAACTGTTTTTT.

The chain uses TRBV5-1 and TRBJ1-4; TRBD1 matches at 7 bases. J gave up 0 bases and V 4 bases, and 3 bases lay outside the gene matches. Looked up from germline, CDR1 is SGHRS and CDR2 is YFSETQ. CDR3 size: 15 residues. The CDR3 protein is CASSLDRATNEKLFF. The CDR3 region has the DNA TGCGCCAGCAGCCTAGACAGGGCAACTAATGAAAAACTGTTTTTT.

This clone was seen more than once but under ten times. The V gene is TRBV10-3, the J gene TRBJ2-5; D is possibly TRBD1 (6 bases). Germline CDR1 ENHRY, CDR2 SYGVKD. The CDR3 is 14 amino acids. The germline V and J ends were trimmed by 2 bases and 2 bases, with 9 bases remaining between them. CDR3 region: CAISEETGQETQYF. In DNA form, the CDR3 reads TGTGCCATCAGTGAGGAGACAGGACAAGAGACCCAGTACTTC.

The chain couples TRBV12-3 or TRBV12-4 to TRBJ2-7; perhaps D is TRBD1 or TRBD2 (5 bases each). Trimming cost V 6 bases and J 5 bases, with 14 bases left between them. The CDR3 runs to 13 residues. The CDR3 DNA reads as TGTGCCAGCAGGAAACTGAGGGGAAACGAGCAGTACTTC. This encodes CASRKLRGNEQYF.

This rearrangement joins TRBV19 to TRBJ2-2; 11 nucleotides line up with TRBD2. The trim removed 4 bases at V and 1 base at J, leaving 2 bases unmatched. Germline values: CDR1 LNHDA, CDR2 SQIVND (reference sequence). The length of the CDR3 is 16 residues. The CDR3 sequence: CASSTGLAGNTGELFF. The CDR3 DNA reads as TGTGCCAGTAGTACTGGACTAGCGGGGAACACCGGGGAGCTGTTTTTT.

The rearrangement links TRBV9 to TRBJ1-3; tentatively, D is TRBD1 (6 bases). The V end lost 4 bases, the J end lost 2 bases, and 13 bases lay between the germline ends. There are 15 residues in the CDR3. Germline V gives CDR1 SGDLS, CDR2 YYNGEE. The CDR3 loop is CASSNSGTPGNTIYF. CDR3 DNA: TGTGCCAGCAGCAATTCCGGGACACCTGGAAACACCATATATTTT.

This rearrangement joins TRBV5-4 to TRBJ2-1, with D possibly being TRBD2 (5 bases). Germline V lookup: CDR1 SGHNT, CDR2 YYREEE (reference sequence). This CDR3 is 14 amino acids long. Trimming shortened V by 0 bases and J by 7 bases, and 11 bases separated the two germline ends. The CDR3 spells CASSLEGWENEQFF. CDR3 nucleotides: TGTGCCAGCAGCTTGGAAGGATGGGAGAATGAGCAGTTCTTC.

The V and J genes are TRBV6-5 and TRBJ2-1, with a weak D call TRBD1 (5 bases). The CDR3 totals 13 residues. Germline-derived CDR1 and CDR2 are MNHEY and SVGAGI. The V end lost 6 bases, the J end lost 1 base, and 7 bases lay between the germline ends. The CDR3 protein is CASRRTSYNEQFF. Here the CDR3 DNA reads TGTGCCAGCAGAAGGACATCCTACAATGAGCAGTTCTTC.

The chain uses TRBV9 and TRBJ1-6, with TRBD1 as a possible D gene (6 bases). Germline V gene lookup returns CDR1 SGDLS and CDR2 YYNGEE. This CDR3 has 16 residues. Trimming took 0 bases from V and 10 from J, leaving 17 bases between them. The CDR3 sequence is CASSVDGTRENSPLHF. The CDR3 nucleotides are TGTGCCAGCAGCGTAGACGGGACAAGGGAGAACTCACCCCTCCACTTT.

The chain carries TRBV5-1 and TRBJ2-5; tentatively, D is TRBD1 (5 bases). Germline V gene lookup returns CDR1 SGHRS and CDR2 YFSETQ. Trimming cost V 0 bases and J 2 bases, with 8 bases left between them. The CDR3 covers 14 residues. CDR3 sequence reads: CASSLAGFQETQYF. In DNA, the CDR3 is TGCGCCAGCAGCTTGGCAGGGTTTCAAGAGACCCAGTACTTC.